The clone carrying this T cell receptor beta chain showed up just a few times. Investigators reverse transcribed all isolated RNA, so they sequenced expressed TCRB transcripts. TCRdb's table, derived via immunoSEQ multiplex PCR, lists solely in-frame clones and lacks some. The repertoire has hundreds of thousands of clones, 14% of them found once; the top ten carry more than 6.5%. The record originates from a study of beta chain features in type 1 diabetes. Germline lookup yields CDR1 DFQATT and CDR2 SNEGSKA (reference sequence). The CDR3 is 11 residues long. This receptor was taken from a man aged 30 to 45 in good health. Specimen: central memory CD4+ T cells from blood. The chain is built from TRBV20-1 and TRBJ2-3, with TRBD2 identical over 8 bases. The CDR3 region has the DNA TGCGCCGTTCGGGAGGGCAGTCCGCAGTATTTT. This translates into CAVREGSPQYF.